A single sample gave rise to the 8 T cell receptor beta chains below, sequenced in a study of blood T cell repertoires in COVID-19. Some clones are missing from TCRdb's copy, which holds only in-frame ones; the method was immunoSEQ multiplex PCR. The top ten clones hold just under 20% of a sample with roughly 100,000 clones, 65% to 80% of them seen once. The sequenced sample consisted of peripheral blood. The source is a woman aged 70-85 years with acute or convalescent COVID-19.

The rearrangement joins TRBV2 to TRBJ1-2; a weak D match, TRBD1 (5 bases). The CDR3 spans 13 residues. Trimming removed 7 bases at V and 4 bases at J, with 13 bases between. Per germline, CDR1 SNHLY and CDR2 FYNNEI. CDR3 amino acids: CASNFREGYGYTF. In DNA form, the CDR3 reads TGTGCCAGCAATTTCAGGGAGGGCTATGGCTACACCTTC. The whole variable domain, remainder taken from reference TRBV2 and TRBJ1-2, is EPEVTQTPSHQVTQMGQEVILRCVPISNHLYFYWYRQILGQKVEFLVSFYNNEISEKSEIFDDQFSVERPDGSNFTLKIRSTKLEDSAMYFCASNFREGYGYTFGSGTRLTVV.

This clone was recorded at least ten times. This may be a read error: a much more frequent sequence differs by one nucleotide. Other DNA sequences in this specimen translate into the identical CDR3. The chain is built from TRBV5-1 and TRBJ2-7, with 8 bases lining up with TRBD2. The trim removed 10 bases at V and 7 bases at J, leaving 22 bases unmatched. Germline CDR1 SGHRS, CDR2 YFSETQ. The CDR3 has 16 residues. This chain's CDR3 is CARLSRRVGRGGEQYF. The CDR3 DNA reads TGCGCCCGCTTGAGCCGTAGGGTGGGCCGGGGGGGGGAGCAGTACTTC.

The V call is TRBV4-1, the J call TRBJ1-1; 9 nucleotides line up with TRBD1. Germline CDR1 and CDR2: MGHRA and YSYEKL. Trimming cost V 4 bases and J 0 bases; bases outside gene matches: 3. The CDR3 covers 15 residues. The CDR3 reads CASSRTGAMNTEAFF. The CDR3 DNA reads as TGCGCCAGCAGCCGGACAGGGGCGATGAACACTGAAGCTTTCTTT.

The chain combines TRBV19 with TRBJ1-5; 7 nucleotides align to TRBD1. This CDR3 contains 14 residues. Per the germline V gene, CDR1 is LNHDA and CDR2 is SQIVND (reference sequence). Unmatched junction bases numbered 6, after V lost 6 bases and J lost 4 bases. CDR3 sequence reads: CASSPGQKNQPQHF. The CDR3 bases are TGTGCCAGTAGCCCGGGACAGAAAAATCAGCCCCAGCATTTT.

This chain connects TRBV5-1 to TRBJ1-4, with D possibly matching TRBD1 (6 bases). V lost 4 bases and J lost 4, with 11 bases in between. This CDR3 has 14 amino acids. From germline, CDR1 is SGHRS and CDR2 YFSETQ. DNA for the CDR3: TGCGCCAGCAGCCTTGGGGGCTTTAATGAAAAACTGTTTTTT. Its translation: CASSLGGFNEKLFF.

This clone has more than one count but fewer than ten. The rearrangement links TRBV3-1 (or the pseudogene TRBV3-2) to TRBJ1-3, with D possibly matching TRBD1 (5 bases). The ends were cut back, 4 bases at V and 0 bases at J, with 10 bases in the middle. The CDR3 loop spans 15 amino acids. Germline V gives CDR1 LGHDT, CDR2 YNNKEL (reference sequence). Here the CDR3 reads CASSPPGGSGNTIYF. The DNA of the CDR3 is TGTGCCAGCAGCCCCCCCGGGGGCTCTGGAAACACCATATATTTT.

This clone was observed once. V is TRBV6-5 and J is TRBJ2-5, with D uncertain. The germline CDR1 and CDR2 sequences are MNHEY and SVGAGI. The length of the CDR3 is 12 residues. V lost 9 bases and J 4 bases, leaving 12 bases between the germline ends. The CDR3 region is CASTPSSETQYF. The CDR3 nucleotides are TGTGCCAGTACCCCGAGTTCAGAGACCCAGTACTTC.

CDR3 sequence reads: CATRSWDRDLGTNEKLFF. CDR3 bases: TGTGCCACAAGAAGCTGGGACAGGGACCTTGGGACTAATGAAAAACTGTTTTTT. This chain connects TRBV19 to TRBJ1-4; the match to TRBD1 covers 9 bases. Germline V gives CDR1 LNHDA, CDR2 SQIVND (reference sequence). With V trimmed by 10 bases and J by 2 bases, 17 bases remained unmatched. The CDR3 extends over 18 amino acids.